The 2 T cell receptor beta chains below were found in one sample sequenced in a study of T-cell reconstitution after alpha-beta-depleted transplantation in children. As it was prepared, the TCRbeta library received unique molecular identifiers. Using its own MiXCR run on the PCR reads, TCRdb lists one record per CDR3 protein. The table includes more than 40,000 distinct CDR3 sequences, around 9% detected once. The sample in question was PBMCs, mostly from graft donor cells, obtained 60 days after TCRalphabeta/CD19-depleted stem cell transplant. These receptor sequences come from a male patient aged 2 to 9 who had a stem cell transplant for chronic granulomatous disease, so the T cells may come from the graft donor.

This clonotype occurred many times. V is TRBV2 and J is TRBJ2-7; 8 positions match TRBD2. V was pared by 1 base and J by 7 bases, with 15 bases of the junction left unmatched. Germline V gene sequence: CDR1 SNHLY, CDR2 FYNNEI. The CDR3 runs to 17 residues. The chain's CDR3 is CASSEGRRRLAGREQYF. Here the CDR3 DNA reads TGTGCCAGCAGTGAAGGGCGCCGTAGGTTAGCGGGAAGGGAGCAGTACTTC.

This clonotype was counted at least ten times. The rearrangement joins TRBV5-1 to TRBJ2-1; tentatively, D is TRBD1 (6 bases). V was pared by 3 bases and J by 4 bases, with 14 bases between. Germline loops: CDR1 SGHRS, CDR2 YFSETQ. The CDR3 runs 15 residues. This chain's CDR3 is CASSSSDSPYNEQFF. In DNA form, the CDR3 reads TGCGCCAGCAGCTCGTCGGACAGCCCATACAATGAGCAGTTCTTC.